This TCR beta chain was captured in a study of T cells in Graves' hyperthyroidism and ophthalmopathy (dated by TCRdb to the late 2010s). At the level of the whole study: Peripheral blood was collected at initial diagnosis, before any treatment. A discovery cohort of roughly 100 patients, roughly 40 with Graves' ophthalmopathy and 57 with stable Graves' hyperthyroidism, was used to find distinguishing TCR V-J signatures. The paper describes TCR Vbeta CDR3 sequencing of 135 peripheral blood samples, made up of roughly 45 ophthalmopathy patients, roughly 72 hyperthyroidism patients and approximately 17 progressor patients. Once sampling was done, hyperthyroidism patients were given methimazole at a starting dose of 30 mg daily, whereas ophthalmopathy patients were given high-dose intravenous methylprednisolone. Prospective prediction of ophthalmopathy was tested in an independent validation cohort of fewer than 20 hyperthyroidism patients and 15 to 17 patients who later progressed to ophthalmopathy. Thyroid tissue and blood T-cell repertoires from about six Graves' hyperthyroidism patients were also compared in the study. For training and testing, the 100 or so patients in the discovery cohort were randomly divided in a 7:3 ratio. Results and caveats for the whole study, not just this receptor: No statistical method was used to set the sample size in advance, and investigators knew the group allocation. Blood samples also contained most of the expanded thyroid clonotypes (frequency above 0.001), which suggests that blood repertoires may reflect thyroid immune responses. In validation, the model predicted progression to ophthalmopathy with approximately 70% sensitivity and around 72% specificity, a median of 6.5 months before onset. Ophthalmopathy was separated from stable hyperthyroidism by a 13 V-J signature model, with around 88% sensitivity and about 81% specificity obtained in cross-validation and 80%/75% obtained in testing.

Moderately to severely active disease, a Clinical Activity Score of at least 3, a NOSPECS grade of at least 4, and a duration under 3 months were present in ophthalmopathy patients. Any patient with an uncontrolled infection, another autoimmune disease, pregnancy or lactation was excluded. Clinical symptoms, serum thyroxine and TRAb, thyroid ultrasound, and orbital computed tomography formed the basis for the diagnoses. Ficoll-Paque density gradient centrifugation was used to isolate PBMCs from about 9 ml of fresh peripheral blood. Trizol reagent was used to extract total RNA, and RNA quality was then checked on an Agilent 2100 Bioanalyzer. This clonotype was seen ten or more times. Its antigen is not yet known. Base qualities are not recorded, but no much larger clone differs from it by a single base. Amplification of TCR beta CDR3 regions was carried out from RNA transcripts. For the first round of RT-PCR on the TCR CDR3, the HTBI primer set was used together with the Qiagen OneStep RT-PCR kit. Libraries were constructed in a second round of multiplex PCR, after which size selection and purification were carried out. Sequencing of the libraries was done on an Illumina HiSeq2000 using paired-end 100 bp reads. In the paper's pipeline: SOAPnuke was used to process the raw data, removing reads that contained adapters or uncalled bases, had a mean Phred below 15, or lacked an exact match to the constant primer or identifier. High-quality paired reads were merged with COPE v1.2.5, and unique nucleotide sequences were defined as clonotypes. Clonotypes were aligned to IMGT TRBV, TRBD and TRBJ reference segments using MiTCR v1.1. Only V-J combinations with frequency above 0.0001, covering about 99% of repertoires, were analysed. A TCS score was defined as the ratio between F50 (clonal expansion) and ExV (chaos), using BLOSUM62-based TCRdist between CDR3 peptides within each V-J. Welch's t-statistics and random forest reduced roughly 500 V-J features to 13, which were used in a naive Bayes classifier (R e1071). TCRdb cleaned the public reads at Q25 with fastp, built clones with MiXCR and kept in-frame beta chains. Entries that share a CDR3 protein sequence are merged under the most common genes and DNA. These V and J calls derive from TCRdb rather than the authors' analysis. This sample has 500,000 or so distinct CDR3 sequences in its table, and 17% of those were observed once. Jointly, the top ten make up approximately 15% of the sample.

Sequencing was done on a sample of blood. The clonotype was recovered from a woman aged 18-29 years with Graves' ophthalmopathy.

The CDR3 region: CASSQGQPAGTEAFF. The nucleotides are TGTGCCAGCAGTCAAGGGCAACCCGCGGGCACTGAAGCTTTCTTT. The V and J segments used are TRBV2 and TRBJ1-1, with no confident D gene call. Deletion took 5 bases off V and 4 bases off J, with a span of 17 bases between the germline ends. The germline V gene yields SNHLY for CDR1 and FYNNEI for CDR2. Spanning cysteine to phenylalanine, the CDR3 consists of 15 amino acids. Only CDR3 DNA is held: 45 bases, read in frame from base 1.